These 30 T cell receptor beta chains came from one sample sequenced in a study of shared clonotypes between healthy human individuals. Clones were read by immunoSEQ multiplex PCR, and TCRdb kept only the in-frame ones, dropping some. Among some 2.1 million clones listed, 93% were seen once. Naive CD8 cells comprised CD45RO-negative, CCR7-positively selected cells, excluding terminally differentiated effector memory CD45RA+ cells. Material: naive CD8+ T cells from PBMCs. These receptors were taken from a young man in good health. Some clones in this sample may be carry-over from other donors' samples.

V is TRBV28 and J is TRBJ1-4, with D maybe TRBD1 (5 bases). Germline CDR1 is MDHEN and CDR2 is SYDVKM. CDR3 length: 16 amino acids. Trimming took off 5 bases at V and 0 bases at J, with 13 bases between the two ends. The CDR3 coding sequence is TGTGCCAGCAGTCAACGGGGGGAGTCAACTAATGAAAAACTGTTTTTT. This codes for CASSQRGESTNEKLFF.

The chain links TRBV9 to TRBJ1-2, with no clear D. Germline CDR1 reads SGDLS; CDR2 reads YYNGEE. The germline V and J ends were trimmed by 4 bases and 4 bases, with 11 bases remaining between them. There are 13 residues in the CDR3. The CDR3, as DNA: TGTGCCAGCAGCCCCCCCGGACTCTATGGCTACACCTTC. Translation gives CASSPPGLYGYTF.

This clone was observed a single time. The same CDR3 can be traced to other DNA sequences in this sample. The V and J genes are TRBV27 and TRBJ2-3, with D perhaps being TRBD1 or TRBD2 (5 bases each). Germline assignment: CDR1 MNHEY and CDR2 SMNVEV (reference sequence). Trimming cost V 1 base and J 2 bases, with 7 bases left between them. The CDR3 has 14 residues. The CDR3 loop reads CASSLWGSTDTQYF. DNA for the CDR3: TGTGCCAGCAGTTTATGGGGGTCCACAGATACGCAGTATTTT.

V usage is TRBV5-6 and J usage is TRBJ2-2; no clear D. The CDR3 runs 14 residues. The germline CDR1 and CDR2 sequences are SGHDT and YYEEEE. The germline V and J ends were trimmed by 2 bases and 0 bases, with 5 bases remaining between them. DNA for the CDR3: TGTGCCAGCAGCTTTGGACCGAACACCGGGGAGCTGTTTTTT. The encoded protein is CASSFGPNTGELFF.

The rearrangement links TRBV7-2 to TRBJ2-7, with 11 bases fitting TRBD2. The CDR3 contains 14 residues. The J segment lost 3 bases and the V segment lost 7 bases, leaving 5 bases of the junction unmatched. CDR1 and CDR2 from the germline V gene are SGHTA and FQGNSA. The DNA for the CDR3 is TGTGCCAGCATGGTGGGACTAGCGGTCTACGAGCAGTACTTC. This gives the protein CASMVGLAVYEQYF.

This clone has more than one count but fewer than ten. Other DNA sequences within the sample encode an identical CDR3. The J gene is TRBJ1-1, the V gene TRBV9; D not certain. There are 15 residues in the CDR3. V gave up 0 bases and J gave up 1 base, with 10 bases separating them. The germline CDR1 and CDR2 sequences are SGDLS and YYNGEE. CDR3 amino acids: CASSVGRAGNTEAFF. CDR3 in DNA: TGTGCCAGCAGCGTAGGTAGGGCGGGGAACACTGAAGCTTTCTTT. The full variable domain, rest sourced from reference TRBV9 and TRBJ1-1, is DSGVTQTPKHLITATGQRVTLRCSPRSGDLSVYWYQQSLDQGLQFLIQYYNGEERAKGNILERFSAQQFPDLHSELNLSSLELGDSALYFCASSVGRAGNTEAFFGQGTRLTVV.

This clone was observed once. V is TRBV9 and J is TRBJ2-3; D gene ambiguous. There are 12 residues in the CDR3. CDR1 and CDR2 from the germline V gene are SGDLS and YYNGEE. Trimming removed 3 bases from V and 5 bases from J, with 7 bases in between. The CDR3 DNA follows: TGTGCCAGCAGCGAACAGTTAGATACGCAGTATTTT. As protein: CASSEQLDTQYF.

The chain uses TRBV7-8 and TRBJ2-5; D unclear. CDR3 length: 12 residues. V lost 8 bases, J lost 5 bases, and 12 bases lay in between. Germline V lookup: CDR1 SGHVS, CDR2 FQNEAQ. CDR3 sequence reads: CASHQVWETQYF. The CDR3 nucleotides read TGTGCCAGCCACCAGGTTTGGGAGACCCAGTACTTC.

This clone has a handful of counts. The sample holds other DNA sequences that translate to the same CDR3. The V gene is TRBV6-5, the J gene TRBJ2-1, with D unresolved. CDR3 length equals 14 residues. Germline V gene lookup returns CDR1 MNHEY and CDR2 SVGAGI. Trimming shortened V by 2 bases and J by 3 bases, and 8 bases separated the two germline ends. CDR3 residues: CASSYGSSYNEQFF. CDR3 nucleotides: TGTGCCAGCAGTTACGGTTCGAGCTACAATGAGCAGTTCTTC.

This rearrangement joins TRBV6-6 to TRBJ2-7; perhaps TRBD2 as D (5 bases). The CDR3 runs 16 residues. Germline values: CDR1 MNHNY, CDR2 SVGAGI (reference sequence). Trimming cost V 0 bases and J 6 bases, with 18 bases left between them. CDR3 sequence: CASSYSVVVLSGEQYF. Written as DNA, the CDR3 is TGTGCCAGCAGTTACTCGGTAGTAGTGCTCAGCGGCGAGCAGTACTTC.

The J gene is TRBJ2-1, the V gene TRBV6-4; 8 bases match TRBD2. Per the germline V gene, CDR1 is MRHNA and CDR2 is SNTAGT. The CDR3 is 15 residues long. V was pared by 3 bases and J by 4 bases, with 5 bases of the junction left unmatched. The CDR3 DNA follows: TGTGCCAGCAGTGATACTAGCGGTATATACAATGAGCAGTTCTTC. This sequence encodes CASSDTSGIYNEQFF.

The chain joins TRBV5-1 to TRBJ1-1, with 9 bases lining up with TRBD1. The CDR3 has 17 residues. With 0 bases clipped from V and 0 bases from J, the junction kept 6 bases outside the gene matches. Germline V gene sequence: CDR1 SGHRS, CDR2 YFSETQ. The CDR3 loop is CASSLDARQGVNTEAFF. The CDR3 DNA reads TGCGCCAGCAGCTTGGATGCCCGACAGGGGGTGAACACTGAAGCTTTCTTT.

The rearrangement uses TRBV28 and TRBJ2-3; TRBD1 agrees at 8 bases. V gave up 5 bases and J gave up 7 bases; unmatched junction bases: 8. CDR1 is MDHEN and CDR2 is SYDVKM in the germline V gene. The CDR3 covers 14 residues. CDR3 sequence reads: CASSPRTGLNTQYF. CDR3 coding DNA: TGTGCCAGCAGTCCGCGGACAGGGCTTAATACGCAGTATTTT.

The CDR3 protein is CASSYSAGQNYEQYF. For the CDR3, the DNA is TGTGCCAGCAGTTACTCGGCGGGACAAAACTACGAGCAGTACTTC. The chain joins TRBV6-6 to TRBJ2-7; either TRBD1 or TRBD2 may supply D (6 bases each). The V gene's germline CDR1 is MNHNY and CDR2 SVGAGI (reference sequence). This CDR3 comprises 15 residues. Trimming removed 0 bases at V and 3 bases at J, with 12 bases between.

This clone was counted a few times. CDR3 sequence (DNA): TGTGCCAGCAGCGCGACAGGGGGCCTAAGCACTGAAGCTTTCTTT. Encoded protein: CASSATGGLSTEAFF. The chain employs TRBV5-6 and TRBJ1-1; TRBD1 matches 10 bases. J was trimmed by 4 bases and V by 4 bases; bases with no gene match: 7. This CDR3 region has 15 residues. Germline values: CDR1 SGHDT, CDR2 YYEEEE.

The chain employs TRBV27 and TRBJ1-2, with 10 nucleotides matching TRBD1. This CDR3 contains 14 residues. Germline values: CDR1 MNHEY, CDR2 SMNVEV (reference sequence). The junction had 7 bases not matched to a gene; V was cut back by 6 bases and J by 6 bases. Written as DNA, the CDR3 is TGTGCCAGCAGGCGGACAGGGGGGGCGGATGGCTACACCTTC. Its translation: CASRRTGGADGYTF.

The chain has TRBV19 and TRBJ2-7; 9 bases align to TRBD2. The germline CDR1 and CDR2 sequences are LNHDA and SQIVND (reference sequence). With V trimmed by 3 bases and J by 3 bases, 6 bases remained unmatched. This CDR3 has 15 residues. The CDR3 here is CASSMFSGSFYEQYF. CDR3 sequence (DNA): TGTGCCAGTAGTATGTTTAGCGGGAGTTTCTACGAGCAGTACTTC.

The V and J genes are TRBV7-9 and TRBJ1-1; D may be TRBD1 (5 bases). CDR3 length: 18 amino acids. Germline V gene sequence: CDR1 SEHNR, CDR2 FQNEAQ (reference sequence). Between the trimmed V and J ends, which lost 1 base and 0 bases, there was a span of 18 bases. The CDR3 DNA follows: TGTGCCAGCAGCTTAGGAGTTCCTGGGACTGGGCTGAACACTGAAGCTTTCTTT. This gives the protein CASSLGVPGTGLNTEAFF. Combining the CDR3 with reference TRBV7-9 and TRBJ1-1 gives the whole variable domain DTGVSQNPRHKITKRGQNVTFRCDPISEHNRLYWYRQTLGQGPEFLTYFQNEAQLEKSRLLSDRFSAERPKGSFSTLEIQRTEQGDSAMYLCASSLGVPGTGLNTEAFFGQGTRLTVV.

V usage is TRBV6-6 and J usage is TRBJ2-5; D gene ambiguous. The DNA matches TRBJ2-7 better at its end, which makes the J call doubtful. The germline gives CDR1 MNHNY, CDR2 SVGAGI (reference sequence). This CDR3 spans 13 amino acids. CDR3 DNA sequence: TGTGCCAGCAGTCAACAGAGACTCTACGAGCAGTACTTC. Translation: CASSQQRLYEQYF.

This sequence joins TRBV5-1 and TRBJ2-2; 9 bases fit TRBD1. The CDR3 loop spans 15 amino acids. The germline CDR1 and CDR2 sequences are SGHRS and YFSETQ. With V trimmed by 6 bases and J by 4 bases, 7 bases remained unmatched. The CDR3 region is CASTGGTGTTGELFF. The CDR3 DNA reads as TGCGCCAGCACTGGAGGGACAGGGACCACCGGGGAGCTGTTTTTT.

This clone was seen just once. Additional DNA sequences in this sample encode the identical CDR3. The CDR3 coding sequence is TGTGCCAGCAGTTGGGACAGGGGAAACACCGGGGAGCTGTTTTTT. Amino acids: CASSWDRGNTGELFF. This rearrangement joins TRBV28 to TRBJ2-2, with TRBD1 identical over 10 bases. The V segment lost 4 bases and the J segment 2 bases; nucleotides outside the gene matches: 1. Germline CDR1 reads MDHEN; CDR2 reads SYDVKM. The CDR3 contains 15 residues.

This sequence joins TRBV9 and TRBJ2-4, with 7 bases lining up with TRBD2. CDR1 is SGDLS and CDR2 is YYNGEE in the germline V gene. There are 16 residues in the CDR3. V gave up 3 bases and J gave up 3 bases; unmatched junction bases: 9. The CDR3 protein is CASSAGGSPSKNIQYF. DNA for the CDR3: TGTGCCAGCAGCGCCGGGGGGAGTCCTAGCAAAAACATTCAGTACTTC.

This chain uses TRBV7-9 with TRBJ2-5; the D gene is possibly TRBD2 (5 bases). The V end was cut by 2 bases, the J end by 4 bases, with 8 bases between. This CDR3 region has 13 residues. The V gene's germline CDR1 is SEHNR and CDR2 FQNEAQ (reference sequence). The CDR3 spells CASSLRESETQYF. The DNA of the CDR3 is TGTGCCAGCAGCTTAAGGGAGTCAGAGACCCAGTACTTC.

This clone was seen just once. The V and J genes are TRBV11-2 and TRBJ2-5; 12 bases match TRBD2. The CDR3 is made up of 19 amino acids. The junction had 13 bases not matched to a gene; V was cut back by 2 bases and J by 3 bases. Germline-derived CDR1 and CDR2 are SGHAT and FQNNGV. This CDR3 is CASSLTWRLAGDGEETQYF. The CDR3 DNA reads as TGTGCCAGCAGCTTAACATGGAGACTAGCGGGAGACGGTGAAGAGACCCAGTACTTC.

The V gene is TRBV4-3, the J gene TRBJ2-1, with 7 bases aligning to TRBD2. CDR3 length equals 17 residues. Germline loops: CDR1 LGHNA, CDR2 YSLEER. V shed 2 bases and J 7 bases; nucleotides not matched to a gene: 14. The DNA of the CDR3 is TGCGCCAGCAGCCAACAATCCCTAGCGGAGATAGGGAATGAGCAGTTCTTC. This gives the protein CASSQQSLAEIGNEQFF.

The chain has TRBV5-8 and TRBJ1-1; 8 bases are a match to TRBD1. V shed 5 bases, J shed 3 bases, and the junction held 15 bases outside the gene matches. The CDR3 contains 17 residues. Germline V gene data show CDR1 as SGHTS and CDR2 as YDEGEE. The CDR3 protein is CASSPLGQGESDTEAFF. The CDR3 nucleotides read TGTGCCAGCAGTCCATTAGGACAGGGAGAGTCGGACACTGAAGCTTTCTTT.

This clone has just a few counts. The chain has TRBV11-2 and TRBJ2-1, with D unclear. The V and J ends lost 1 base and 6 bases respectively, with 1 base between them. Germline lookup yields CDR1 SGHAT and CDR2 FQNNGV. The CDR3 sequence is 11 residues long. The CDR3 region is CASSLANEQFF. CDR3 nucleotides: TGTGCCAGCAGCTTAGCCAATGAGCAGTTCTTC. The complete variable domain, with remaining parts taken from reference TRBV11-2 and TRBJ2-1, reads EAGVAQSPRYKIIEKRQSVAFWCNPISGHATLYWYQQILGQGPKLLIQFQNNGVVDDSQLPKDRFSAERLKGVDSTLKIQPAKLEDSAVYLCASSLANEQFFGPGTRLTVL.

J is TRBJ1-2 and V is TRBV7-8, with D possibly matching TRBD1 (6 bases). The CDR3 loop spans 13 amino acids. Germline V gene lookup returns CDR1 SGHVS and CDR2 FQNEAQ. Trimming left V 10 bases short and J 3 bases short, with 15 bases between. The CDR3 sequence: CAIKDSNDYGYTF. The CDR3, as DNA: TGTGCCATTAAGGACAGTAACGACTATGGCTACACCTTC.

The V and J genes are TRBV4-1 and TRBJ1-4, with D hard to call. The CDR3 covers 16 residues. Trimming cost V 0 bases and J 0 bases, with 8 bases left between them. The V gene's germline CDR1 is MGHRA and CDR2 YSYEKL. The CDR3 bases are TGCGCCAGCAGCCAAGATCGGATGGCAACTAATGAAAAACTGTTTTTT. Translated, it gives CASSQDRMATNEKLFF.

CDR3 nucleotide sequence: TGTGCCAGCAGCCCTACGGTAGGGGTCAACGAGCAGTACTTC. Amino acids: CASSPTVGVNEQYF. The chain couples TRBV7-8 to TRBJ2-7; tentatively, D is TRBD1 (5 bases). The V gene lost 5 bases and the J gene lost 5 bases, with 16 bases spanning the gap. This CDR3 is built from 14 residues. Germline V gene sequence: CDR1 SGHVS, CDR2 FQNEAQ.